One sample yielded the 29 T cell receptor beta chains listed below, sequenced in a study of OX40 agonist ivuxolimab in advanced cancers. The library was prepared using the immunoSEQ multiplex PCR assay. Here the immuneACCESS table is served through TCRdb, limited to in-frame sequences with V and J called. Missing clones are a known gap in these copies; in checked studies unresolved V genes cover under half, and the rest lacks a known reason. This sample has 25,000 to 35,000 clones in its table, and 80% to 90% of those were observed once. The ten largest clones represent 29% of the sample. The sequencing used CD4+ or CD8+ T cells sorted from blood, collected in a trial of the OX40 agonist ivuxolimab. The receptor set was obtained from an adult with an advanced solid tumor such as melanoma, head and neck, liver or kidney cancer.

In this sample, this clone turned up a few times. Different DNA sequences within this sample yield the same CDR3. The chain is built from TRBV27 and TRBJ2-3; 9 bases fit TRBD1. Germline V lookup: CDR1 MNHEY, CDR2 SMNVEV (reference sequence). This CDR3 is 15 amino acids long. With V trimmed by 2 bases and J by 5 bases, 5 bases remained unmatched. CDR3 in amino acids: CASSLGTGFLDTQYF. The DNA for the CDR3 is TGTGCCAGCAGTTTAGGGACAGGGTTCCTAGATACGCAGTATTTT.

V is TRBV27 and J is TRBJ2-7, with 7 bases aligning to TRBD1. This CDR3 has 14 residues. Trimming took 8 bases from V and 4 from J; bases not matched to a gene: 11. Germline V lookup: CDR1 MNHEY, CDR2 SMNVEV (reference sequence). The CDR3 DNA is TGTGCCAGCTCCCTGACAAGGGGGCTGTACGAGCAGTACTTC. Its translation is CASSLTRGLYEQYF.

Regarding this clone: The same CDR3 arises from other DNA sequences in this sample as well. V usage is TRBV27 and J usage is TRBJ2-1, with D unresolved. The germline CDR1 and CDR2 sequences are MNHEY and SMNVEV (reference sequence). V lost 2 bases to trimming and J lost 5 bases, with 7 bases between them. This CDR3 spans 13 amino acids. The CDR3 loop reads CASSLRPNNEQFF. CDR3 DNA: TGTGCCAGCAGTTTACGCCCAAACAATGAGCAGTTCTTC.

The chain combines TRBV5-6 with TRBJ1-6; 8 bases line up with TRBD1. Looked up from germline, CDR1 is SGHDT and CDR2 is YYEEEE. The junction had 8 bases not matched to a gene; V was cut back by 6 bases and J by 9 bases. The CDR3 is 14 residues long. The CDR3 bases are TGTGCCAGCACCACCGGGACAGGCGGTTCACCCCTCCACTTT. Protein: CASTTGTGGSPLHF.

The chain uses TRBV7-8 and TRBJ1-5; 7 bases are a match to TRBD1. CDR3 length: 15 residues. The germline gives CDR1 SGHVS, CDR2 FQNEAQ. Trimming cost V 6 bases and J 2 bases; bases outside gene matches: 7. The DNA of the CDR3 is TGTGCCAGCAGTCGACAGGGTGGGGGCAATCAGCCCCAGCATTTT. Encoded protein: CASSRQGGGNQPQHF.

This clone was counted a single time. The chain uses TRBV6-5 and TRBJ1-4; D gene unclear. Germline V lookup: CDR1 MNHEY, CDR2 SVGAGI. The CDR3 length is 15 residues. Trimming pared 2 bases from V and 4 bases from J, leaving 11 bases between. The CDR3 region has the DNA TGTGCCAGCAGTTACACGGACGGTAATAATGAAAAACTGTTTTTT. Its protein product is CASSYTDGNNEKLFF.

The rearrangement joins TRBV11-2 to TRBJ2-7; D gene ambiguous. The CDR3 covers 12 residues. Germline V gene lookup returns CDR1 SGHAT and CDR2 FQNNGV. V dropped 3 bases and J dropped 2 bases, with 5 bases sitting between them. CDR3 coding DNA: TGTGCCAGCAGCTTTGGGACCTACGAGCAGTACTTC. Its translation: CASSFGTYEQYF.

This rearrangement joins TRBV6-1 to TRBJ2-7, with D possibly being TRBD1 (5 bases). Germline loops: CDR1 MNHNS, CDR2 SASEGT. CDR3 length: 14 amino acids. Trimming removed 1 base from V and 6 bases from J, with 13 bases in between. CDR3 sequence reads: CASSEDRGWGEQYF. Written as DNA, the CDR3 is TGTGCCAGCAGTGAAGATAGGGGTTGGGGCGAGCAGTACTTC.

The chain has TRBV7-8 and TRBJ2-7; tentative D call: TRBD1 (6 bases). Per germline, CDR1 SGHVS and CDR2 FQNEAQ. Deletions cut 7 bases from V and 7 bases from J, with 11 bases between. The CDR3 is 11 amino acids. As DNA, the CDR3 is TGTGCCAGCAACCAGGGGTGGGAGCAGTACTTC. Protein product: CASNQGWEQYF.

The rearrangement uses TRBV18 and TRBJ2-7; D is perhaps TRBD1 or TRBD2 (5 bases each). The CDR3 contains 15 residues. The V end was cut by 3 bases, the J end by 4 bases, with 16 bases between. Germline CDR1 and CDR2: KGHSH and LQKENI. The CDR3 spells CASSPRPGSLYEQYF. Written as DNA, the CDR3 is TGTGCCAGCTCACCGAGGCCAGGGAGCCTTTACGAGCAGTACTTC.

Note on this clone: This could be a read error, since a much larger clone is one nucleotide away. CDR3 sequence: CASSPLASSYNEQFF. The CDR3 bases are TGTGCCAGCAGCCCGTTAGCAAGCTCCTACAATGAGCAGTTCTTC. The rearrangement uses TRBV6-5 and TRBJ2-1; D is unresolved. The V end lost 6 bases, the J end lost 0 bases, and 12 bases lay between the germline ends. The length of the CDR3 is 15 residues. Per germline, CDR1 MNHEY and CDR2 SVGAGI.

The chain recombines TRBV4-2 with TRBJ2-7; 9 nucleotides agree with TRBD2. V gave up 4 bases and J gave up 3 bases; unmatched junction bases: 7. This CDR3 has 15 residues. The V gene's germline CDR1 is LGHNA and CDR2 YNFKEQ. The CDR3 bases are TGTGCCAGCAGCCGAGCTGAGACTAGCGGCTACGAGCAGTACTTC. Translated, it gives CASSRAETSGYEQYF.

The V and J genes are TRBV10-1 and TRBJ2-3; the D call may be TRBD1 or TRBD2 (5 bases each). CDR3 length equals 16 residues. The V gene's germline CDR1 is WNHNN and CDR2 SYGVQD (reference sequence). Trimming left V 2 bases short and J 6 bases short, with 18 bases between. In nucleotides, the CDR3 is TGCGCCAGCAGTGAGGGGACGTCTCATTTATCGGATACGCAGTATTTT. It is translated as CASSEGTSHLSDTQYF.

The chain combines TRBV7-8 with TRBJ2-6; 9 bases match TRBD1. The CDR3 runs to 18 residues. Germline V gives CDR1 SGHVS, CDR2 FQNEAQ. Trimming removed 2 bases from V and 4 bases from J; junction bases left unmatched: 9. This chain's CDR3 is CASSLRDREIAGANVLTF. The CDR3, as DNA: TGTGCCAGCAGCTTAAGGGACAGGGAAATTGCGGGGGCCAACGTCCTGACTTTC.

The J gene is TRBJ1-5, the V gene TRBV11-2; possible D gene TRBD1, 6 bases. V lost 4 bases to trimming and J lost 3 bases, with 10 bases between them. The CDR3 is 14 amino acids. The germline V gene encodes CDR1 SGHAT and CDR2 FQNNGV. The CDR3 DNA reads as TGTGCCAGCAGCTACGGACAGACCAATCAGCCCCAGCATTTT. Its translation is CASSYGQTNQPQHF.

The V and J genes are TRBV4-1 and TRBJ1-6, with TRBD1 as a possible D gene (6 bases). Germline assignment: CDR1 MGHRA and CDR2 YSYEKL. Trimming removed 0 bases from V and 0 bases from J, with 9 bases in between. The CDR3 extends over 17 amino acids. CDR3 residues: CASSQEQGGSYNSPLHF. In DNA, the CDR3 is TGCGCCAGCAGCCAAGAACAGGGAGGCTCCTATAATTCACCCCTCCACTTT.

This clone is deemed medium-sized. CDR3 amino acids: CASRLSRGDNYGYTF. The CDR3 DNA is TGTGCCAGCAGGTTAAGCAGGGGGGATAACTATGGCTACACCTTC. The gene calls are TRBV2 and TRBJ1-2; 7 bases align to TRBD1. Germline CDR1 and CDR2: SNHLY and FYNNEI. V lost 6 bases, J lost 1 base, and 8 bases stayed unmatched. CDR3 length: 15 residues.

The gene calls are TRBV28 and TRBJ2-1; D is perhaps TRBD2 (6 bases). The V gene's germline CDR1 is MDHEN and CDR2 SYDVKM. V was cut by 8 bases and J by 8 bases, with 19 bases left in between. There are 14 residues in the CDR3. The CDR3 DNA reads as TGTGCCAGCCGGTCAGGATCCACGGGGGATGAGCAGTTCTTC. Its protein product is CASRSGSTGDEQFF.

The chain uses TRBV4-1 and TRBJ1-4; 12 nucleotides match TRBD1. V trimming: 5 bases; J trimming: 4 bases; junction bases outside the gene matches: 14. There are 19 residues in the CDR3. CDR1 is MGHRA, CDR2 YSYEKL, per germline. CDR3 region: CASSKKGGTGGGNNEKLFF. CDR3 DNA sequence: TGCGCCAGCAGCAAAAAAGGCGGGACAGGGGGCGGAAATAATGAAAAACTGTTTTTT.

The sample holds one count of this clone. The chain joins TRBV7-9 to TRBJ2-5; 11 nucleotides line up with TRBD2. The germline gives CDR1 SEHNR, CDR2 FQNEAQ (reference sequence). Trimming removed 6 bases from V and 4 bases from J; junction bases left unmatched: 10. This CDR3 is built from 16 residues. The CDR3 DNA reads as TGTGCCAGCAGACCCTCCATAGCGGGGGGGCCAGAGACCCAGTACTTC. The encoded protein is CASRPSIAGGPETQYF.

In this sample, this clone turned up a few times. The V and J genes are TRBV28 and TRBJ2-7, with unresolved D. The ends were cut back, 3 bases at V and 0 bases at J, with 6 bases in the middle. The CDR3 spans 13 residues. The germline V gene has CDR1 MDHEN and CDR2 SYDVKM. CDR3 DNA: TGTGCCAGCAGTTTTCAAACCTCCTACGAGCAGTACTTC. Residues: CASSFQTSYEQYF.

The rearrangement uses TRBV28 and TRBJ1-2; 7 bases fit TRBD1. V shed 6 bases and J 3 bases; nucleotides not matched to a gene: 10. The germline V gene has CDR1 MDHEN and CDR2 SYDVKM. The CDR3 covers 15 residues. In DNA, the CDR3 is TGTGCCAGCAGCCCCGGGGGCAGGGGGGACTATGGCTACACCTTC. Translating gives CASSPGGRGDYGYTF.

This chain joins TRBV5-1 and TRBJ2-5; D not resolved. The CDR3 is 12 residues long. The V end lost 0 bases, the J end lost 4 bases, and 4 bases lay between the germline ends. Germline CDR1 SGHRS, CDR2 YFSETQ. The CDR3 DNA sequence: TGCGCCAGCAGCTTGGCGAGAGAGACCCAGTACTTC. It is translated as CASSLARETQYF. Full variable domain (missing parts from reference TRBV5-1 and TRBJ2-5): KAGVTQTPRYLIKTRGQQVTLSCSPISGHRSVSWYQQTPGQGLQFLFEYFSETQRNKGNFPGRFSGRQFSNSRSEMNVSTLELGDSALYLCASSLARETQYFGPGTRLLVL.

The genes are TRBV7-9 and TRBJ2-7; the D is unclear. V was clipped by 6 bases and J by 2 bases, with 14 bases between them. From germline, CDR1 is SEHNR and CDR2 FQNEAQ (reference sequence). This CDR3 is built from 14 residues. The CDR3 nucleotides read TGTGCCAGCAGGTCAGCGACCCACCCCTACGAGCAGTACTTC. Its protein is CASRSATHPYEQYF.

The chain is built from TRBV2 and TRBJ2-5; tentatively, D is TRBD1 (5 bases). The J call may not be correct, given that the DNA end is closer to TRBJ2-7. The CDR3 covers 12 residues. The germline CDR1 and CDR2 sequences are SNHLY and FYNNEI. DNA of the CDR3: TGTGCCAGCAGTGGACAGACCTACGAGCAGTACTTC. It is translated as CASSGQTYEQYF.

This clone has only one observation. The chain is built from TRBV6-5 and TRBJ2-3, with D perhaps matching TRBD1 (5 bases). Germline lookup yields CDR1 MNHEY and CDR2 SVGAGI. Trimming took 2 bases from V and 2 from J, leaving 11 bases between them. The CDR3 spans 15 residues. The CDR3: CASSYTPGPTDTQYF. As DNA, the CDR3 is TGTGCCAGCAGTTACACCCCAGGGCCCACAGATACGCAGTATTTT.

V is TRBV10-3 and J is TRBJ1-6; 9 bases fit TRBD1. The CDR3 spans 16 residues. The V and J ends lost 1 base and 6 bases, in that order; junction bases with no gene match: 4. CDR1 and CDR2 (germline): ENHRY, SYGVKD. CDR3 loop: CAISEYLQGANSPLHF. The CDR3 DNA reads TGTGCCATCAGTGAGTACTTACAGGGGGCTAATTCACCCCTCCACTTT.

This CDR3 reads CARNGTRSHEQYF. CDR3 nucleotides: TGTGCCAGAAACGGGACTCGGTCCCACGAGCAGTACTTC. This rearrangement joins TRBV2 to TRBJ2-7; D possibly corresponds to TRBD2 (6 bases). Trimming took off 9 bases at V and 5 bases at J, with 17 bases between the two ends. This CDR3 contains 13 residues. CDR1 and CDR2 from the germline V gene are SNHLY and FYNNEI.

V is TRBV7-9 and J is TRBJ1-6; D gene uncertain. V dropped 5 bases and J dropped 10 bases, with 24 bases sitting between them. The length of the CDR3 is 17 residues. Germline V gene data show CDR1 as SEHNR and CDR2 as FQNEAQ (reference sequence). The CDR3 loop is CASSLVVRAEGSSPLHF. The CDR3 DNA sequence: TGTGCCAGCAGCCTAGTGGTTAGGGCCGAAGGTAGCTCACCCCTCCACTTT.